Only one count was recorded for the clone carrying this TCR beta chain. Its antigen is not identified. These data are taken from a study of CD8 T cells in Susac syndrome. Broader study findings: The study acknowledged a relatively small number of individuals in its TCR sequencing and HLA analysis.

Included as multiple sclerosis controls were treatment-naive patients who had stable or active relapsing-remitting disease. In contrast to the negatively isolated CD8+ and CD4+ T cells, TEMRA cells were FACS-enriched. RNA totalling roughly 0.45 to 1 ug underwent reverse transcription with random hexamers. Across 54 Vbeta and 13 Jbeta, immunoSEQ multiplex PCR amplified TCR beta CDR3. TCRdb redid the calling of the immunoSEQ multiplex PCR reads with MiXCR, one entry per CDR3 protein. The sample contains 250,000 to 300,000 distinct CDR3 sequences, approximately 85% of which appear only once. The source is a human donor with multiple sclerosis. The sequenced sample consisted of CD8+ T cells from PBMCs.

DNA of the CDR3: TGTGCCAGCAGTTTACTTCGAGGGACCCGCACCGGGGAGCTGTTTTTT. Translating it yields CASSLLRGTRTGELFF. V is TRBV12-3 or TRBV12-4 and J is TRBJ2-2; TRBD1 or TRBD2 may be the D gene (5 bases each). With 2 bases removed from V and 4 bases from J, the gap between germline ends came to 14 bases. The length of the CDR3 is 16 residues.